These 29 T cell receptor beta chains originate from one sample sequenced in a study of naive and memory T cell subsets. Both TRBC1 and TRBC2 were covered by a beta constant-region primer of two equimolar oligonucleotides. Nested alpha and beta constant-region primers with the SP2 primer drove four PCR rounds on ligated cDNA. One entry per CDR3 protein, called by TCRdb with MiXCR from the UMI-ligation and nested PCR reads. Counted here are more than 95,000 distinct CDR3 sequences, roughly 15% occurring once; the ten biggest clones make up around 2.7%. Study-wide points: Possibly reflecting memory cells re-expressing CD45RA, a few larger clonotypes occurred in naive repertoires, especially CD8.

The antigens of these receptors remain unknown. The sequenced sample consisted of naive CD8+ T cells from blood. These receptors were taken from a human donor in good health.

This clonotype was observed a handful of times. V gene TRBV28 combines with J gene TRBJ2-3; D gene uncertain. V was shortened by 5 bases and J by 4 bases, with 16 bases between the two germline ends. CDR1 and CDR2 (germline): MDHEN, SYDVKM. The CDR3 is 15 residues long. The CDR3 is CASSGFLARADTQYF. In DNA form, the CDR3 reads TGTGCCAGCAGTGGATTTTTAGCTCGGGCAGATACGCAGTATTTT.

This clonotype was recorded many times. The V call is TRBV13, the J call TRBJ1-4, with D maybe TRBD1 (5 bases). V was trimmed by 7 bases and J by 7 bases, leaving 34 bases between them. Germline loops: CDR1 PRHDT, CDR2 FYEKMQ (reference sequence). The CDR3 extends over 20 amino acids. The CDR3 DNA reads TGTGCCAGCACCCTGGCCGGGGCGACGACAGACAGTGCTGTGGGTGAAAAACTGTTTTTT. Translated: CASTLAGATTDSAVGEKLFF. Full variable domain (outside the CDR3, taken from reference TRBV13 and TRBJ1-4): AAGVIQSPRHLIKEKRETATLKCYPIPRHDTVYWYQQGPGQDPQFLISFYEKMQSDKGSIPDRFSAQQFSDYHSELNMSSLELGDSALYFCASTLAGATTDSAVGEKLFFGSGTQLSVL.

The sample holds a few counts of this clonotype. The chain carries TRBV5-6 and TRBJ1-1; TRBD1 aligns across 7 bases. Germline V gives CDR1 SGHDT, CDR2 YYEEEE. With V trimmed by 0 bases and J by 3 bases, 14 bases remained unmatched. This CDR3 is built from 18 residues. This CDR3 is CASSLASRQGQLDTEAFF. The CDR3 DNA is TGTGCCAGCAGCTTGGCAAGTCGACAGGGTCAACTGGACACTGAAGCTTTCTTT.

The rearrangement joins TRBV12-3 or TRBV12-4 to TRBJ2-3; tentatively, D is TRBD1 or TRBD2 (5 bases each). V gave up 6 bases and J gave up 2 bases, with 15 bases separating them. The CDR3 totals 15 residues. CDR3: CASSVPRGYTDTQYF. Written as DNA, the CDR3 is TGTGCCAGCAGCGTACCCCGGGGCTACACAGATACGCAGTATTTT.

Here the CDR3 DNA reads TGCGCCAGCAGCCAAGATCGCGGGATCTCCTACAATGAGCAGTTCTTC. This encodes CASSQDRGISYNEQFF. This rearrangement joins TRBV4-3 to TRBJ2-1; possible D gene TRBD2, 6 bases. CDR1 is LGHNA, CDR2 YSLEER, per germline. The CDR3 is made up of 16 amino acids. Deletions cut 0 bases from V and 0 bases from J, with 9 bases between.

The chain couples TRBV27 to TRBJ2-5; TRBD2 is a possible D gene (5 bases). The V gene's germline CDR1 is MNHEY and CDR2 SMNVEV (reference sequence). CDR3 length: 14 residues. The ends were cut back, 2 bases at V and 5 bases at J, with 12 bases in the middle. The CDR3 DNA reads TGTGCCAGCAGTTTACGTGGGGAGAGGGAGACCCAGTACTTC. Its translation is CASSLRGERETQYF.

This clonotype has at least ten counts. The chain recombines TRBV27 with TRBJ2-3; D not resolved. V lost 4 bases and J 1 base, leaving 3 bases between the germline ends. In germline, CDR1 is MNHEY, CDR2 SMNVEV (reference sequence). This CDR3 is 12 amino acids long. The DNA of the CDR3 is TGTGCCAGCAGTTACGGCACAGATACGCAGTATTTT. It codes for CASSYGTDTQYF.

This clonotype was seen more than once but under ten times. The V and J genes are TRBV7-9 and TRBJ2-1; D gene unclear. Trimming cost V 1 base and J 8 bases, with 6 bases left between them. This CDR3 comprises 12 residues. Germline V gene lookup returns CDR1 SEHNR and CDR2 FQNEAQ (reference sequence). CDR3 protein: CASSLEFHEQFF. The CDR3 DNA reads TGTGCCAGCAGCTTAGAGTTCCATGAGCAGTTCTTC.

The chain couples TRBV20-1 to TRBJ2-7; D gene uncertain. V dropped 5 bases and J dropped 0 bases, with 11 bases sitting between them. Germline CDR1 reads DFQATT; CDR2 reads SNEGSKA (reference sequence). CDR3 length: 13 amino acids. The CDR3: CSADQVSSYEQYF. In nucleotides, the CDR3 is TGCAGTGCTGATCAGGTCAGCTCCTACGAGCAGTACTTC.

This clonotype occurred many times. The gene calls are TRBV4-3 and TRBJ2-1, with D unresolved. The V end was cut by 3 bases, the J end by 10 bases, with 10 bases between. CDR3 length: 12 residues. Germline V gives CDR1 LGHNA, CDR2 YSLEER. This CDR3 is CASSHQAGEQFF. Here the CDR3 DNA reads TGCGCCAGCAGCCATCAAGCTGGGGAGCAGTTCTTC.

The chain links TRBV4-3 to TRBJ1-1; D is unresolved. Germline lookup yields CDR1 LGHNA and CDR2 YSLEER. The length of the CDR3 is 13 residues. The V gene lost 4 bases and the J gene lost 6 bases, with 12 bases spanning the gap. The CDR3 protein is CASSLKGSPEAFF. The CDR3 DNA sequence: TGCGCCAGCAGCCTAAAGGGAAGCCCTGAAGCTTTCTTT.

This chain connects TRBV20-1 to TRBJ2-1, with 8 bases fitting TRBD2. Trimming took 7 bases from V and 8 from J; bases not matched to a gene: 13. From germline, CDR1 is DFQATT and CDR2 SNEGSKA (reference sequence). The CDR3 covers 14 residues. The chain's CDR3 is CSVRSGGWGDEQFF. As DNA, the CDR3 is TGCAGTGTTCGAAGCGGGGGTTGGGGGGATGAGCAGTTCTTC.

In this sample, this clonotype turned up a few times. This chain links TRBV24-1 with TRBJ1-1, with 7 nucleotides matching TRBD1. The CDR3 is 13 residues long. Germline lookup yields CDR1 KGHDR and CDR2 SFDVKD. V lost 4 bases to trimming and J lost 8 bases; unmatched junction nucleotides: 6. CDR3 sequence: CATSERTGREAFF. CDR3 nucleotides: TGTGCCACCAGTGAGAGGACAGGTCGAGAAGCTTTCTTT.

This clonotype was picked up a small number of times. The chain employs TRBV29-1 and TRBJ2-3; 9 bases line up with TRBD2. This CDR3 is 14 amino acids long. V shed 3 bases and J 1 base; nucleotides not matched to a gene: 2. Germline CDR1 SQVTM, CDR2 ANQGSEA. The CDR3 region is CSVDQREGTDTQYF. CDR3 DNA: TGCAGCGTTGACCAGCGGGAGGGCACAGATACGCAGTATTTT.

In the case of this clonotype: Its ends do not fully match the called genes, so a read error is possible. This sequence joins TRBV7-2 and TRBJ2-7, with D possibly matching TRBD2 (6 bases). Looked up from germline, CDR1 is SGHTA and CDR2 is FQGNSA. The CDR3 has 14 residues. As DNA, the CDR3 is TGTGCCGGCAGCGAAGCGAGCGGGCCCTACGAGCAGTACTTC. Translation: CAGSEASGPYEQYF.

The chain uses TRBV12-3 or TRBV12-4 and TRBJ2-1; no clear D gene. V gave up 4 bases and J gave up 8 bases, with 12 bases separating them. The length of the CDR3 is 13 residues. This chain's CDR3 is CASSWASVDEQFF. The CDR3 nucleotides read TGTGCCAGCAGTTGGGCCAGCGTCGATGAGCAGTTCTTC.

This clonotype was counted only a few times. V usage is TRBV28 and J usage is TRBJ2-1; TRBD2 agrees at 9 bases. Trimming cost V 5 bases and J 10 bases; bases outside gene matches: 12. The germline V gene encodes CDR1 MDHEN and CDR2 SYDVKM. This CDR3 contains 15 residues. CDR3 DNA: TGTGCCAGCAGTCTAACTAGCGGGTCCGGAGGAGAGCAGTTCTTC. It codes for CASSLTSGSGGEQFF.

There are a few counts of this clonotype. The rearrangement uses TRBV27 and TRBJ1-2, with a possible D match to TRBD1 (6 bases). The CDR3 totals 15 residues. The ends were cut back, 4 bases at V and 1 base at J, with 13 bases in the middle. CDR1 is MNHEY and CDR2 is SMNVEV in the germline V gene (reference sequence). The CDR3 protein is CASSWDGTLNYGYTF. Here the CDR3 DNA reads TGTGCCAGCAGTTGGGACGGGACACTTAACTATGGCTACACCTTC.

This clonotype has only a few counts. V is TRBV27 and J is TRBJ2-1, with D perhaps matching TRBD2 (6 bases). Germline V gene sequence: CDR1 MNHEY, CDR2 SMNVEV (reference sequence). Trimming removed 3 bases at V and 1 base at J, with 13 bases between. This CDR3 contains 16 residues. The DNA of the CDR3 is TGTGCCAGCAGTTTTGCGGCTAGCGCATCCTACAATGAGCAGTTCTTC. Encoded protein: CASSFAASASYNEQFF.

In its sample, this clonotype was seen a few times. The chain recombines TRBV5-5 with TRBJ2-7; D uncertain. Trimming shortened V by 4 bases and J by 2 bases, and 10 bases separated the two germline ends. CDR1 is SGHKS and CDR2 is YYEKEE in the germline V gene (reference sequence). CDR3 length: 13 amino acids. CDR3 residues: CASSRTDAYEQYF. DNA for the CDR3: TGTGCCAGCAGCCGGACGGATGCCTACGAGCAGTACTTC.

This chain joins TRBV29-1 and TRBJ2-3; TRBD1 matches at 10 bases. The V gene end was trimmed by 3 bases and the J gene end by 7 bases; junction bases not matched to a gene: 7. The germline CDR1 and CDR2 sequences are SQVTM and ANQGSEA. CDR3 length equals 14 residues. CDR3 region: CSVETGQGTNTQYF. Here the CDR3 DNA reads TGCAGCGTTGAGACGGGACAGGGGACGAATACGCAGTATTTT.

The sample holds a few counts of this clonotype. The rearrangement uses TRBV27 and TRBJ2-5; 7 bases map to TRBD1. The CDR3 extends over 13 amino acids. CDR1 MNHEY and CDR2 SMNVEV come from the germline V gene (reference sequence). The V gene end was trimmed by 7 bases and the J gene end by 5 bases; junction bases not matched to a gene: 7. The CDR3 protein is CASTWTGSETQYF. CDR3 nucleotide sequence: TGTGCCAGCACCTGGACAGGATCCGAGACCCAGTACTTC.

This sequence joins TRBV6-6 and TRBJ2-3, with 8 bases fitting TRBD2. The germline V gene encodes CDR1 MNHNY and CDR2 SVGAGI (reference sequence). The V segment lost 1 base and the J segment 2 bases; nucleotides outside the gene matches: 8. This CDR3 has 17 amino acids. This CDR3 reads CASSYFRAGGATDTQYF. The CDR3 DNA reads as TGTGCCAGCAGTTACTTCCGTGCCGGGGGGGCCACAGATACGCAGTATTTT.

This clonotype showed up just a few times. V and J are TRBV7-1 and TRBJ1-1; TRBD1 agrees at 8 bases. TRBV7-1 is known as an ORF, though its function is uncertain. V lost 5 bases to trimming and J lost 4 bases; unmatched junction nucleotides: 12. The CDR3 runs to 16 residues. Here the CDR3 DNA reads TGTGCCAGCAGCCCAGGACAGGGAATCGGCACCACTGAAGCTTTCTTT. It codes for CASSPGQGIGTTEAFF.

The chain joins TRBV25-1 to TRBJ1-2; no clear D. Trimming shortened V by 3 bases and J by 10 bases, and 12 bases separated the two germline ends. CDR1 and CDR2 (germline): MGHDK, SYGVNS. This CDR3 region has 12 residues. In DNA form, the CDR3 reads TGTGCCAGCAGTGATCGACGGGCCGACTACACCTTC. This encodes CASSDRRADYTF.

V is TRBV7-9 and J is TRBJ1-5; D perhaps matches TRBD1 (5 bases). Germline CDR1 reads SEHNR; CDR2 reads FQNEAQ (reference sequence). The CDR3 extends over 16 amino acids. V lost 5 bases to trimming and J lost 0 bases, with 14 bases between them. For the CDR3, the DNA is TGTGCCAGCAGCCCTCAAGACAGCTATAGCAATCAGCCCCAGCATTTT. Its protein is CASSPQDSYSNQPQHF. Combining the CDR3 with reference TRBV7-9 and TRBJ1-5 gives the whole variable domain DTGVSQNPRHKITKRGQNVTFRCDPISEHNRLYWYRQTLGQGPEFLTYFQNEAQLEKSRLLSDRFSAERPKGSFSTLEIQRTEQGDSAMYLCASSPQDSYSNQPQHFGDGTRLSIL.

The chain carries TRBV5-1 and TRBJ2-7; 8 positions agree with TRBD2. The germline CDR1 and CDR2 sequences are SGHRS and YFSETQ. CDR3 length equals 13 residues. V lost 4 bases, J lost 6 bases, and 6 bases stayed unmatched. Here the CDR3 reads CASSPGGASEQYF. In nucleotides, the CDR3 is TGCGCCAGCAGCCCCGGGGGGGCAAGCGAGCAGTACTTC.

This clonotype was seen many times. The chain couples TRBV28 to TRBJ1-1; 7 positions agree with TRBD1. This CDR3 is built from 16 residues. Trimming at V came to 4 bases and at J to 4 bases, leaving 12 bases not matched to a gene. Germline loops: CDR1 MDHEN, CDR2 SYDVKM. CDR3 in amino acids: CASSSRVRGHGTEAFF. CDR3 coding DNA: TGTGCCAGCAGTTCCAGAGTGAGGGGGCACGGCACTGAAGCTTTCTTT.

V gene TRBV7-9 combines with J gene TRBJ1-1; D gene ambiguous. V was trimmed by 11 bases and J by 0 bases, leaving 10 bases between them. The germline V gene has CDR1 SEHNR and CDR2 FQNEAQ (reference sequence). This CDR3 is built from 12 residues. CDR3 nucleotide sequence: TGTGCCTCTTCGGGGTTGAACACTGAAGCTTTCTTT. This gives the protein CASSGLNTEAFF.